This T cell receptor beta chain was profiled in a study of neurological immune-mediated disorders. With respect to this clonotype: Antigen: not known. A much larger clone is a single base away; this may be a read error.

The cDNA was generated through 5'RACE incorporating 10-nucleotide random UMIs. TCRdb re-derived calls from the 5' RACE reads in MiXCR, one entry per CDR3 protein. The sample yields 57,000 or so distinct CDR3 sequences, over 10% seen once. The starting material, 2 million PBMCs stored at -80 C, gave rise to the unsorted libraries. General study findings and limits: The greatest degree of TCR clonal expansion was observed in HTLV-1-associated myelopathy, with the lowest in multiple sclerosis, below that of healthy controls.

Sequenced sample: PBMCs. The receptor's source is a man in his sixties in good health.

The CDR3 DNA sequence: TGTGCCAGCAGCGTAGCAGGGCCTGAGAACCAGTACTTC. Its protein is CASSVAGPENQYF. The chain joins TRBV9 to TRBJ2-5; D is possibly TRBD1 (5 bases). The CDR3 contains 13 residues. CDR1 is SGDLS, CDR2 YYNGEE, per germline. The full variable domain, with the rest looked up from reference TRBV9 and TRBJ2-5, is DSGVTQTPKHLITATGQRVTLRCSPRSGDLSVYWYQQSLDQGLQFLIQYYNGEERAKGNILERFSAQQFPDLHSELNLSSLELGDSALYFCASSVAGPENQYFGPGTRLLVL.